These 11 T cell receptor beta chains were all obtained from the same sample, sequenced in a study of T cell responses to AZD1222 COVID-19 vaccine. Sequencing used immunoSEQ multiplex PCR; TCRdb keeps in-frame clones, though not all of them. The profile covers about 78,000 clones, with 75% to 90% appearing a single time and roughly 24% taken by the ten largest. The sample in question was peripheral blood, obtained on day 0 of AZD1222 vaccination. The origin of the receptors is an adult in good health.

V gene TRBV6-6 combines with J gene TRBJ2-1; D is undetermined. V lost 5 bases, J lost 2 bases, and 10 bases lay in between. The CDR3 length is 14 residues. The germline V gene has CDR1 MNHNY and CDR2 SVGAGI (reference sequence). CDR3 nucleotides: TGTGCCAGCAGTGGCCGGGTCGCCTACAATGAGCAGTTCTTC. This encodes CASSGRVAYNEQFF.

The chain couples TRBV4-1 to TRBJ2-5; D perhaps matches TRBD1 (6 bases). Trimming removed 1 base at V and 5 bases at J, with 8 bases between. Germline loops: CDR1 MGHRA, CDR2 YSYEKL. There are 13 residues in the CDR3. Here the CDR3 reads CASSQADRETQYF. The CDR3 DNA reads TGCGCCAGCAGCCAAGCCGACAGGGAGACCCAGTACTTC.

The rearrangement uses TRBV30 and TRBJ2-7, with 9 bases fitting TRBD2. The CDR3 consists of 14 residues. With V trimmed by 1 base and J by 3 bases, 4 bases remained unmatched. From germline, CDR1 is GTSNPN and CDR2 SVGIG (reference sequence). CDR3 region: CAWSEGLAYYEQYF. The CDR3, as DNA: TGTGCCTGGAGTGAGGGACTAGCATACTACGAGCAGTACTTC.

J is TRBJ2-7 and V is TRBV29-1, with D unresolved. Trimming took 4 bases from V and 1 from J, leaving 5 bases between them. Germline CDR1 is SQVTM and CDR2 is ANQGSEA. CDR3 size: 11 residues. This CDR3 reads CSVVESYEQYF. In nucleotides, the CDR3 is TGCAGCGTTGTTGAATCCTACGAGCAGTACTTC.

The CDR3 region has the DNA TGTGCCAGCAGCTTAGGAGATAATCAGCCCCAGCATTTT. Translating it yields CASSLGDNQPQHF. The chain uses TRBV7-8 and TRBJ1-5; D is uncertain. Germline values: CDR1 SGHVS, CDR2 FQNEAQ. This CDR3 region has 13 residues. V gave up 1 base and J gave up 4 bases, with 5 bases separating them.

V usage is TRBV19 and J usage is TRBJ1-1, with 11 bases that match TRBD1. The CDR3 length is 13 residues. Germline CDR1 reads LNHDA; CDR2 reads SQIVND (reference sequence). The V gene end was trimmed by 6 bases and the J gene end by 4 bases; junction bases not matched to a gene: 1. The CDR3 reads CASRDRGPTEAFF. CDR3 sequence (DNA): TGTGCCAGTAGGGACAGGGGGCCCACTGAAGCTTTCTTT.

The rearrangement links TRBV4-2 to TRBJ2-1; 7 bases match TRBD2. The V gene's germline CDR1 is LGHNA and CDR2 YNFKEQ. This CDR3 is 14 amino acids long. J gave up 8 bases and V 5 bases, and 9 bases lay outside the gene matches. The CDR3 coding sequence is TGTGCCAGCAGCACTCGCTTGCTAGCGGATGAGCAGTTCTTC. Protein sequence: CASSTRLLADEQFF.

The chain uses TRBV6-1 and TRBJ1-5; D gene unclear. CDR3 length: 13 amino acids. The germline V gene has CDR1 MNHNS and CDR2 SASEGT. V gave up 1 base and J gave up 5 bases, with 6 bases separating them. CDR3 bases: TGTGCCAGCAGTGAAGGCAGATATCAGCCCCAGCATTTT. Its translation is CASSEGRYQPQHF.

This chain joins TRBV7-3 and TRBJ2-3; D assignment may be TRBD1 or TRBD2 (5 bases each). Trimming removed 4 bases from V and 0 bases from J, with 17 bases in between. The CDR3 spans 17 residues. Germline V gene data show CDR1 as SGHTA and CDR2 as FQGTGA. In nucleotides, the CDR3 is TGTGCCAGCAGCTCCGCCACGGGGACCCATAGCACAGATACGCAGTATTTT. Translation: CASSSATGTHSTDTQYF.

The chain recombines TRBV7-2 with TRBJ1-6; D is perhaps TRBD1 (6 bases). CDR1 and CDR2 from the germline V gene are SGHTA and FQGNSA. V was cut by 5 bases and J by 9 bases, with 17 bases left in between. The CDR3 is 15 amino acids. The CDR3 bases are TGTGCCAGCAGCGTAGGGGCAAACAGGGCTTCACCCCTCCACTTT. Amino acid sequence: CASSVGANRASPLHF.

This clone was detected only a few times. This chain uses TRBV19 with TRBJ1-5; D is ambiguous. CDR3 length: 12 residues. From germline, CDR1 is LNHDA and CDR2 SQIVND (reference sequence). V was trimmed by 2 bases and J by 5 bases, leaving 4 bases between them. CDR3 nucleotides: TGTGCCAGTAGTATACGGGATCAGCCCCAGCATTTT. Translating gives CASSIRDQPQHF. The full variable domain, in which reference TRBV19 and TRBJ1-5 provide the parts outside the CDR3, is DGGITQSPKYLFRKEGQNVTLSCEQNLNHDAMYWYRQDPGQGLRLIYYSQIVNDFQKGDIAEGYSVSREKKESFPLTVTSAQKNPTAFYLCASSIRDQPQHFGDGTRLSIL.